The rows below give T cell receptor beta chains drawn from one sample of a study of shared clonotypes between healthy human individuals. Assay: immunoSEQ multiplex PCR; the TCRdb copy retains only in-frame clones and omits some. The data hold 2 million to 2.5 million clones, with more than 85% observed a single time. Sequencing was performed on naive CD4+ T cells from PBMCs. These TCRs come from a man between 18 and 29 years old in good health. Some clones in this sample may be carry-over from other donors' samples. The CDR3 runs from the conserved cysteine through the conserved F or W. D genes are given only for firm matches. Clone size, where shown, is once, few, many, or a class for clones that have expanded.

clone size | J gene | D gene | V gene | CDR3 protein | CDR3 DNA
- | TRBJ1-1 | TRBD1 | TRBV18 | CASSPRTGGGGTEAFF | TGTGCCAGCTCACCCCGGACAGGGGGCGGCGGCACTGAAGCTTTCTTT
- | TRBJ2-2 | TRBD2 | TRBV9 | CASSPSGRGTGELFF | TGTGCCAGCAGCCCTAGCGGGAGAGGTACCGGGGAGCTGTTTTTT
- | TRBJ2-5 | TRBD2 | TRBV5-4 | CASSLVGSSGRRGETQYF | TGTGCCAGCAGCTTGGTGGGCTCAAGCGGGAGGCGGGGAGAGACCCAGTACTTC
- | TRBJ1-1 | - | TRBV5-1 | CASSLAGGPTNTEAFF | TGCGCCAGCAGCTTGGCGGGGGGCCCGACGAACACTGAAGCTTTCTTT
- | TRBJ1-1 | TRBD1 | TRBV30 | CAWTDRGTEAFF | TGTGCCTGGACCGACAGGGGCACTGAAGCTTTCTTT
- | TRBJ1-1 | - | TRBV7-9 | CASSLNSATTEAFF | TGTGCCAGCAGCTTAAATTCAGCGACGACTGAAGCTTTCTTT
once | TRBJ2-1 | - | TRBV11-3 | CASSLGGIYNEQFF | TGTGCCAGCAGCTTAGGGGGAATCTACAATGAGCAGTTCTTC
- | TRBJ1-2 | - | TRBV5-1 | CASSPPASGGVDGYTF | TGCGCCAGCAGCCCCCCCGCCTCCGGAGGGGTCGATGGCTACACCTTC
- | TRBJ2-7 | - | TRBV7-2 | CASSLALADYEQYF | TGTGCCAGCAGCTTAGCACTAGCCGACTACGAGCAGTACTTC
- | TRBJ2-1 | TRBD1 | TRBV7-7 | CASSSGQGPYNEQFF | TGTGCCAGCAGCTCCGGACAGGGGCCCTACAATGAGCAGTTCTTC
- | TRBJ2-5 | TRBD1 | TRBV27 | CASSQGRGLPQETQYF | TGTGCCAGCAGTCAGGGCAGGGGGCTTCCGCAAGAGACCCAGTACTTC
- | TRBJ2-5 | TRBD2 | TRBV10-3 | CAISDVREGRPQYF | TGTGCCATCAGTGATGTGCGGGAGGGCCGCCCCCAGTACTTC
- | TRBJ2-3 | - | TRBV30 | CAWSVNAPTQDAQYF | TGTGCCTGGAGTGTAAATGCTCCCACGCAAGATGCGCAGTATTTT
- | TRBJ2-5 | - | TRBV7-3 | CASSPNSGDTTQYF | TGTGCCAGCAGCCCCAACTCGGGGGATACAACCCAGTACTTC
- | TRBJ2-7 | - | TRBV11-2 | CASRRTGSSYEQYF | TGTGCCAGCAGACGGACGGGGAGCTCCTACGAGCAGTACTTC
- | TRBJ2-3 | - | TRBV7-9 | CASSLAGTQYF | TGTGCCAGCAGCCTGGCTGGCACGCAGTATTTT
- | TRBJ2-1 | - | TRBV6-6 | CASSQGGWAYNEQFF | TGTGCCAGCAGCCAAGGTGGTTGGGCCTACAATGAGCAGTTCTTC
- | TRBJ1-2 | - | TRBV25-1 | CASSEAAGSGGYTF | TGTGCCAGCAGTGAGGCGGCCGGGTCGGGTGGCTACACCTTC
- | TRBJ1-4 | - | TRBV5-1 | CASQRGGNEKLFF | TGCGCCAGCCAGAGGGGGGGTAATGAAAAACTGTTTTTT